The 15 T cell receptor beta chains in this list originate from one sample, sequenced in a study of liver allograft versus peripheral blood T cells. At the level of the study: Repertoires from peripheral blood of liver transplant recipients were compared with those inside their transplanted livers.

Using its own MiXCR run on the reads, TCRdb lists one record per CDR3 protein. Seen here are more than 3,000 distinct CDR3 sequences, about 16% observed once, and the top ten hold over 4%. All receptors come from a human patient who had a liver transplant. Some of the T cells may derive from the graft donor.

This clonotype was found a few times. The chain links TRBV7-3 to TRBJ2-3; 7 positions agree with TRBD2. The CDR3 covers 15 residues. The J segment lost 0 bases and the V segment lost 5 bases, leaving 5 bases of the junction unmatched. Germline-derived CDR1 and CDR2 are SGHTA and FQGTGA. The CDR3 here is CASSARGVSTDTQYF. CDR3 nucleotides: TGTGCCAGCAGCGCACGGGGGGTTAGCACAGATACGCAGTATTTT.

In this sample, this clonotype is medium-sized (0.01 to 0.1%). The chain recombines TRBV6-6 with TRBJ2-6; D perhaps matches TRBD1 (5 bases). The CDR3 consists of 17 residues. Germline loops: CDR1 MNHNY, CDR2 SVGAGI (reference sequence). V shed 3 bases and J shed 0 bases, with 12 bases lying between them. In DNA form, the CDR3 reads TGTGCCAGCAGTTATTCGAGACAGATCTCTGGGGCCAACGTCCTGACTTTC. Amino acids: CASSYSRQISGANVLTF.

This clonotype ranks as medium-sized. The chain has TRBV19 and TRBJ1-1, with 12 bases that match TRBD1. Germline values: CDR1 LNHDA, CDR2 SQIVND (reference sequence). V lost 5 bases and J lost 7; bases outside the gene matches: 2. This CDR3 spans 13 amino acids. The DNA of the CDR3 is TGTGCCAGTAGTGGGACAGGGGGCATTGAAGCTTTCTTT. Translation gives CASSGTGGIEAFF.

This chain joins TRBV7-2 and TRBJ1-5, with TRBD1 matching over 7 bases. The V gene's germline CDR1 is SGHTA and CDR2 FQGNSA. There are 15 residues in the CDR3. The ends lost 2 bases at V and 0 bases at J; junction bases unmatched: 1. The CDR3 DNA is TGTGCCAGCAGCTTAACAGGGGTTAGCAATCAGCCCCAGCATTTT. Translated: CASSLTGVSNQPQHF. Filled out from reference TRBV7-2 and TRBJ1-5, the complete variable domain reads GAGVSQSPSNKVTEKGKDVELRCDPISGHTALYWYRQSLGQGLEFLIYFQGNSAPDKSGLPSDRFSAERTGGSVSTLTIQRTQQEDSAVYLCASSLTGVSNQPQHFGDGTRLSIL.

This clonotype is labeled medium-sized. V usage is TRBV6-2 or TRBV6-3 and J usage is TRBJ1-4; D not resolved. The V gene lost 0 bases and the J gene lost 6 bases, with 2 bases spanning the gap. This CDR3 comprises 12 residues. Per germline, CDR1 MNHEY and CDR2 SVGEGT. The chain's CDR3 is CASSYSDEKLFF. As DNA, the CDR3 is TGTGCCAGCAGTTACTCGGATGAAAAACTGTTTTTT.

By its share, this clonotype is medium-sized. This chain connects TRBV11-2 to TRBJ2-1; D is ambiguous. The CDR3 covers 13 residues. Deletions cut 1 base from V and 4 bases from J, with 5 bases between. Germline values: CDR1 SGHAT, CDR2 FQNNGV. The CDR3 protein is CASSLGLYNEQFF. The CDR3 nucleotides read TGTGCCAGCAGCTTAGGACTGTACAATGAGCAGTTCTTC.

The J gene is TRBJ2-7, the V gene TRBV3-1, with D possibly matching TRBD1 (6 bases). Germline CDR1 is LGHDT and CDR2 is YNNKEL (reference sequence). Deletions cut 6 bases from V and 0 bases from J, with 12 bases between. CDR3 size: 14 residues. CDR3 in DNA: TGTGCCAGCAGGCGGACAGCAAACTCCTACGAGCAGTACTTC. Encoded protein: CASRRTANSYEQYF.

J is TRBJ1-4 and V is TRBV18; the match to TRBD1 covers 7 bases. J was trimmed by 8 bases and V by 6 bases; bases with no gene match: 9. Germline CDR1 is KGHSH and CDR2 is LQKENI. There are 14 residues in the CDR3. The CDR3 sequence: CASSPGQLDEKLFF. The CDR3 DNA is TGTGCCAGCTCGCCGGGACAGCTTGACGAAAAACTGTTTTTT.

This clonotype appeared a few times. This chain joins TRBV12-5 and TRBJ2-2; 13 nucleotides match TRBD2. This CDR3 has 15 residues. The germline V gene encodes CDR1 LGHNT and CDR2 FRNRAP. V gave up 1 base and J gave up 7 bases; unmatched junction bases: 0. CDR3 region: CASGLGLAGGGELFF. The CDR3 DNA follows: TGTGCTAGTGGTTTGGGACTAGCGGGAGGCGGGGAGCTGTTTTTT.

This clonotype is deemed medium-sized. V is TRBV19 and J is TRBJ1-2; D not certain. Deletions cut 3 bases from V and 4 bases from J, with 12 bases between. The CDR3 has 14 residues. The germline V gene encodes CDR1 LNHDA and CDR2 SQIVND (reference sequence). DNA for the CDR3: TGTGCCAGTAGTATCGGCAGTCCTTTCTATGGCTACACCTTC. Its translation is CASSIGSPFYGYTF.

This clonotype rates as medium-sized. The rearrangement uses TRBV19 and TRBJ2-7; 7 bases match TRBD2. The trim removed 4 bases at V and 3 bases at J, leaving 3 bases unmatched. The length of the CDR3 is 13 residues. Germline assignment: CDR1 LNHDA and CDR2 SQIVND (reference sequence). Here the CDR3 reads CASSRGTNYEQYF. The CDR3 coding sequence is TGTGCCAGTAGTAGAGGGACTAACTACGAGCAGTACTTC. The full variable domain, rest sourced from reference TRBV19 and TRBJ2-7, is DGGITQSPKYLFRKEGQNVTLSCEQNLNHDAMYWYRQDPGQGLRLIYYSQIVNDFQKGDIAEGYSVSREKKESFPLTVTSAQKNPTAFYLCASSRGTNYEQYFGPGTRLTVT.

In its sample, this clonotype is large. J is TRBJ1-4 and V is TRBV6-5; tentatively, D is TRBD1 (6 bases). The CDR3 is 17 residues long. The V end lost 2 bases, the J end lost 0 bases, and 13 bases lay between the germline ends. Germline CDR1 reads MNHEY; CDR2 reads SVGAGI. The CDR3 sequence: CASSYGSPGATNEKLFF. CDR3 DNA: TGTGCCAGCAGTTACGGATCCCCAGGGGCAACTAATGAAAAACTGTTTTTT.

The chain recombines TRBV28 with TRBJ1-1; D is unclear. Germline values: CDR1 MDHEN, CDR2 SYDVKM. This CDR3 is 12 amino acids long. V was cut by 3 bases and J by 1 base, with 3 bases left in between. The CDR3 spells CASSFRNTEAFF. The CDR3 DNA is TGTGCCAGCAGTTTTCGGAACACTGAAGCTTTCTTT.

This clonotype is large within its sample. V usage is TRBV29-1 and J usage is TRBJ1-2, with 7 bases aligning to TRBD1. This CDR3 is built from 12 residues. Germline trimming cut 7 bases from V and 2 bases from J; bases unmatched to any gene: 4. Germline lookup yields CDR1 SQVTM and CDR2 ANQGSEA. The DNA for the CDR3 is TGCAGCGCCGAGACAGGGAACTATGGCTACACCTTC. It translates to CSAETGNYGYTF. The entire variable domain, with the rest obtained from reference TRBV29-1 and TRBJ1-2, is as follows: SAVISQKPSRDICQRGTSLTIQCQVDSQVTMMFWYRQQPGQSLTLIATANQGSEATYESGFVIDKFPISRPNLTFSTLTVSNMSPEDSSIYLCSAETGNYGYTFGSGTRLTVV.

By share of the sample, this clonotype is medium-sized. The chain employs TRBV6-5 and TRBJ2-2, with D possibly matching TRBD1 (5 bases). The CDR3 consists of 14 residues. Germline V lookup: CDR1 MNHEY, CDR2 SVGAGI. V lost 5 bases and J 5 bases, leaving 12 bases between the germline ends. This CDR3 is CASSRTPHTGELFF. DNA for the CDR3: TGTGCCAGCAGTCGGACACCACATACCGGGGAGCTGTTTTTT.